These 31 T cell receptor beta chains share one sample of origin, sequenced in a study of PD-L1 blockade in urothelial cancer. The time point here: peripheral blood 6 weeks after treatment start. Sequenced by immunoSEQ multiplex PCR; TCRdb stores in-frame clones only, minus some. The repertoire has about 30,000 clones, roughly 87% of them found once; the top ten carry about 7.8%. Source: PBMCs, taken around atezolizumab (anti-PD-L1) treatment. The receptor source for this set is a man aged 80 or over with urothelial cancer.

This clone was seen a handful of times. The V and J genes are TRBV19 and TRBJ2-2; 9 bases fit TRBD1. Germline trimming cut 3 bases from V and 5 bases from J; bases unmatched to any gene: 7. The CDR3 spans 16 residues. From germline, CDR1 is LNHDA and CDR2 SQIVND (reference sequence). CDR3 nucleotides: TGTGCCAGTAGTATGAACAGGGGGCGTGGTACCGGGGAGCTGTTTTTT. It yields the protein CASSMNRGRGTGELFF.

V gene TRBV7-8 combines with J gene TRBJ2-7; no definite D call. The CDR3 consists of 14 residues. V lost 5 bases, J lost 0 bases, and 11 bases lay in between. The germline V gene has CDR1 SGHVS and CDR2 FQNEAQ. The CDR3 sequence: CASSPDSASYEQYF. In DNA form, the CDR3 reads TGTGCCAGCAGCCCAGACTCCGCCTCCTACGAGCAGTACTTC.

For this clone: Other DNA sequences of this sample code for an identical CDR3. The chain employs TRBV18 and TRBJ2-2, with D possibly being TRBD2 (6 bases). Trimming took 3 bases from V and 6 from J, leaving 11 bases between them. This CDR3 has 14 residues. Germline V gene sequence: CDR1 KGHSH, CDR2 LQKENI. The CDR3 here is CASSPTGTPGELFF. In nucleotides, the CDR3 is TGTGCCAGCTCACCCACCGGGACTCCCGGGGAGCTGTTTTTT.

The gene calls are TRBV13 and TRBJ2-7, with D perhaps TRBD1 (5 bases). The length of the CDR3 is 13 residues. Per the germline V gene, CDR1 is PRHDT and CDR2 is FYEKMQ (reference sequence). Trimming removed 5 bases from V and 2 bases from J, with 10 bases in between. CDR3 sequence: CASSRGFTYEQYF. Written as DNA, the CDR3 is TGTGCCAGCAGCAGGGGATTTACCTACGAGCAGTACTTC.

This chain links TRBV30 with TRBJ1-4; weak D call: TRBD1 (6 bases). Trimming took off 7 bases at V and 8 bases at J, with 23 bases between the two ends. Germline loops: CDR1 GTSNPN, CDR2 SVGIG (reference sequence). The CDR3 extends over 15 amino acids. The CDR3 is CASNVGGGNWEKLFF. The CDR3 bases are TGTGCCTCGAATGTGGGCGGGGGCAATTGGGAAAAACTGTTTTTT.

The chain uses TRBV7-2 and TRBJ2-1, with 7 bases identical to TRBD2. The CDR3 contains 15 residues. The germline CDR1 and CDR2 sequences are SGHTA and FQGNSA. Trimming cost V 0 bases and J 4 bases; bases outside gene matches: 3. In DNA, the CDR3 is TGTGCCAGCAGCTTAGCGTCTAGCGGATACAATGAGCAGTTCTTC. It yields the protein CASSLASSGYNEQFF.

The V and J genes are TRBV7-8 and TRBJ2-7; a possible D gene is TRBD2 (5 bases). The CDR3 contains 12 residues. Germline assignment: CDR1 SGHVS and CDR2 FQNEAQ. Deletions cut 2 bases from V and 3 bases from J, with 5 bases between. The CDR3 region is CASSLRGYEQYF. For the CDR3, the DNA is TGTGCCAGCAGCTTACGGGGCTACGAGCAGTACTTC.

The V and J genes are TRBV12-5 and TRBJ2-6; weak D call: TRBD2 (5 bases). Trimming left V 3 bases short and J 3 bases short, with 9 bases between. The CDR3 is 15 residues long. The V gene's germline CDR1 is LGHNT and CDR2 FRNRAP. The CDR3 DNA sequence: TGTGCTAGTGGTTTAGAGGGATATGGGGCCAACGTCCTGACTTTC. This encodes CASGLEGYGANVLTF.

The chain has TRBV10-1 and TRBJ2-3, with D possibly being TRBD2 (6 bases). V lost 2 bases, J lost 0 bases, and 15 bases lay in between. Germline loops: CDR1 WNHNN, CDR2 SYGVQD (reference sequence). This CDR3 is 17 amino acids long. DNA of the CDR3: TGCGCCAGCAGTGAGAAAACCCCTGGGAGGAGCACAGATACGCAGTATTTT. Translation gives CASSEKTPGRSTDTQYF.

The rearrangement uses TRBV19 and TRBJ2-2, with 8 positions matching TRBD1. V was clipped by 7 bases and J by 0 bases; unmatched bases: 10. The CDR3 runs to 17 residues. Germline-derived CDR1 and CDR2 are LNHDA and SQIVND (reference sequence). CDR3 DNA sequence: TGTGCCAGTATTAAATCCGGGACAGGCGCGAACACCGGGGAGCTGTTTTTT. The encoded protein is CASIKSGTGANTGELFF. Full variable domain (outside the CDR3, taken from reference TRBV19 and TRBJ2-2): DGGITQSPKYLFRKEGQNVTLSCEQNLNHDAMYWYRQDPGQGLRLIYYSQIVNDFQKGDIAEGYSVSREKKESFPLTVTSAQKNPTAFYLCASIKSGTGANTGELFFGEGSRLTVL.

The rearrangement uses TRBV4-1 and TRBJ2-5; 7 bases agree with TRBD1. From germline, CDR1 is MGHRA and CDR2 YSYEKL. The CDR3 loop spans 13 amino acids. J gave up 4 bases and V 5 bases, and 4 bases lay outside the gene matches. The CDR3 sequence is CASSYDRVETQYF. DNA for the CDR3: TGCGCCAGCAGCTACGACAGGGTAGAGACCCAGTACTTC.

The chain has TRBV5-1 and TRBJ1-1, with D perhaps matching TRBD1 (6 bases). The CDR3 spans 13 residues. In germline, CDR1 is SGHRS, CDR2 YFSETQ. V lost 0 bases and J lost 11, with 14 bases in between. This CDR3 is CASSLGGGQRAFF. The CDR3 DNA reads TGCGCCAGCAGCTTGGGGGGGGGACAACGGGCTTTCTTT. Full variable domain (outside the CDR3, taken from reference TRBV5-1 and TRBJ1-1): KAGVTQTPRYLIKTRGQQVTLSCSPISGHRSVSWYQQTPGQGLQFLFEYFSETQRNKGNFPGRFSGRQFSNSRSEMNVSTLELGDSALYLCASSLGGGQRAFFGQGTRLTVV.

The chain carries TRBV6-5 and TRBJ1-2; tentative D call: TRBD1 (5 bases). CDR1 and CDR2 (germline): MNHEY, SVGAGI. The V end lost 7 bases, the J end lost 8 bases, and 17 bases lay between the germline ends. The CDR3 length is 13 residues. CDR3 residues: CASTQGLGYGYTF. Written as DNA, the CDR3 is TGTGCCAGCACCCAGGGTCTGGGTTACGGCTACACCTTC.

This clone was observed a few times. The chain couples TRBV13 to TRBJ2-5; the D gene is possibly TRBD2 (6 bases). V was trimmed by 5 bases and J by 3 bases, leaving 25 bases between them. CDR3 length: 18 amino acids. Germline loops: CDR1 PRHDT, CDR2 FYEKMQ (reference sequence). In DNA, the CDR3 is TGTGCCAGCAGCGACGGGACTCTTCCTTATCGTTCTAAAGAGACCCAGTACTTC. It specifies CASSDGTLPYRSKETQYF.

The CDR3 region is CASTRTSASSYEQYF. CDR3 nucleotide sequence: TGTGCCAGCACCCGGACTAGCGCAAGCTCCTACGAGCAGTACTTC. The genes are TRBV28 and TRBJ2-7, with 9 bases matching TRBD2. V lost 7 bases to trimming and J lost 0 bases; unmatched junction nucleotides: 7. Germline V gives CDR1 MDHEN, CDR2 SYDVKM. The length of the CDR3 is 15 residues.

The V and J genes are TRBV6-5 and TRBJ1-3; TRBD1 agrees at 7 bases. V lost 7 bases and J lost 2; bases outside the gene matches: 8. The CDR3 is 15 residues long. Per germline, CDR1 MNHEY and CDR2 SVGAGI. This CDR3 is CASTRTGATGNTIYF. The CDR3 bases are TGTGCCAGCACCCGGACAGGAGCGACTGGAAACACCATATATTTT.

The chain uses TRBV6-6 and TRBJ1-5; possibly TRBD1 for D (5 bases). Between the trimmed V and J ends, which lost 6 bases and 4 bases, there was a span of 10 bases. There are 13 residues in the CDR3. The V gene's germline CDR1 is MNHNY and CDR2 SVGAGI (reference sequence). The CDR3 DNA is TGTGCCAGCAGCCTCGACAGTAATCAGCCCCAGCATTTT. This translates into CASSLDSNQPQHF.

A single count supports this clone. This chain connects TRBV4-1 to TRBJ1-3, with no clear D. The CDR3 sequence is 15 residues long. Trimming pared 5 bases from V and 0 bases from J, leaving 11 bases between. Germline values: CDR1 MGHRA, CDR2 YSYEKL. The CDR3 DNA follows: TGCGCCAGCAGCAAGCAAGCCTACTCTGGAAACACCATATATTTT. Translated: CASSKQAYSGNTIYF.

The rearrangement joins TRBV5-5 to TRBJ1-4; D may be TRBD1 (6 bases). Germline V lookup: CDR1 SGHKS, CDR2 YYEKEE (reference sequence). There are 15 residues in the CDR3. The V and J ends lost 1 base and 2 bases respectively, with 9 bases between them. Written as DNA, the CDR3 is TGTGCCAGCAGCTTGAGGGGGATTACTAATGAAAAACTGTTTTTT. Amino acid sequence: CASSLRGITNEKLFF.

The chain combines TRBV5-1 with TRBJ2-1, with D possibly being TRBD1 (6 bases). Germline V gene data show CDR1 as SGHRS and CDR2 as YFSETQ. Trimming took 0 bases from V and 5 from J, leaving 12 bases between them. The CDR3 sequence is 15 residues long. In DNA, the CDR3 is TGCGCCAGCAGCTTGGTCGTACAGGGCAACAATGAGCAGTTCTTC. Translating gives CASSLVVQGNNEQFF.

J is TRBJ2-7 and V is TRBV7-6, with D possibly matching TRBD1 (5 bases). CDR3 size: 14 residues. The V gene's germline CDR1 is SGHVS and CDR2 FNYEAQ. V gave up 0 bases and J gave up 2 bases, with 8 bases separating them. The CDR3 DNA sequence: TGTGCCAGCAGCTTAGCGGCAGGGACCTACGAGCAGTACTTC. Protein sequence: CASSLAAGTYEQYF.

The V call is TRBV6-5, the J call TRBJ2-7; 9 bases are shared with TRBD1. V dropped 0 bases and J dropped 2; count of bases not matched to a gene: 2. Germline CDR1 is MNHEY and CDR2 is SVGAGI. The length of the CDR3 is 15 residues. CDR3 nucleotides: TGTGCCAGCAGTTACTCCGGGACAGGGACCTACGAGCAGTACTTC. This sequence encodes CASSYSGTGTYEQYF.

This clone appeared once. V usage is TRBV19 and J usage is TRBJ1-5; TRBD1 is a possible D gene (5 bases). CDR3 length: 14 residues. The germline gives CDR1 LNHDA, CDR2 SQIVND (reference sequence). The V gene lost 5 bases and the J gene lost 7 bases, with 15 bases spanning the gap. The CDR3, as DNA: TGTGCCAGTAGTGCAACAGGTTCGCGGCAGCCCCAGCATTTT. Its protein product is CASSATGSRQPQHF. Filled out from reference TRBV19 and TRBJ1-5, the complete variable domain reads DGGITQSPKYLFRKEGQNVTLSCEQNLNHDAMYWYRQDPGQGLRLIYYSQIVNDFQKGDIAEGYSVSREKKESFPLTVTSAQKNPTAFYLCASSATGSRQPQHFGDGTRLSIL.

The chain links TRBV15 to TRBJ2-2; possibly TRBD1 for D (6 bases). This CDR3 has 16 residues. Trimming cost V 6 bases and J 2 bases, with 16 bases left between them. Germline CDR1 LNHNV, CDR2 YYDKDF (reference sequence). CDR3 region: CATSFRQAPNTGELFF. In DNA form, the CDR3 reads TGTGCCACCAGTTTTCGACAGGCACCCAACACCGGGGAGCTGTTTTTT.

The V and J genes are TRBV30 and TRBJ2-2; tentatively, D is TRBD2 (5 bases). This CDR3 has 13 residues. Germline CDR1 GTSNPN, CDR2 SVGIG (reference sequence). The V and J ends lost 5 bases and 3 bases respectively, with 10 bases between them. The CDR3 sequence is CAWAAGYTGELFF. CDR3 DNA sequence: TGTGCCTGGGCGGCGGGTTACACCGGGGAGCTGTTTTTT.

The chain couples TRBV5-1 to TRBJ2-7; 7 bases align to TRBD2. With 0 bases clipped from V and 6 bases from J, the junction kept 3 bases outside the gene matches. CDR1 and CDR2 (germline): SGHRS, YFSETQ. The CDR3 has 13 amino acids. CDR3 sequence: CASSLAGGSEQYF. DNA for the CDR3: TGCGCCAGCAGCTTGGCCGGGGGGAGCGAGCAGTACTTC. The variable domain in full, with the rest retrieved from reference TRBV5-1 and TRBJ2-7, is KAGVTQTPRYLIKTRGQQVTLSCSPISGHRSVSWYQQTPGQGLQFLFEYFSETQRNKGNFPGRFSGRQFSNSRSEMNVSTLELGDSALYLCASSLAGGSEQYFGPGTRLTVT.

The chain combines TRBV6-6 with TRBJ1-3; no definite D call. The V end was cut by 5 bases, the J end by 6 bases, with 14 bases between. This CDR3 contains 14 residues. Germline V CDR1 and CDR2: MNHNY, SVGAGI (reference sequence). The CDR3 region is CASSDPAGANTIYF. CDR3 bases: TGTGCCAGCAGTGACCCTGCGGGAGCAAACACCATATATTTT.

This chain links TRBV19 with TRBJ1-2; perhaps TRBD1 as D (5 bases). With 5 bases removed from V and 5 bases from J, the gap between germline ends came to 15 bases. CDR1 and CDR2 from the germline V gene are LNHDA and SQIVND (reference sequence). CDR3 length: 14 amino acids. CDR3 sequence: CASSPRRGFYGYTF. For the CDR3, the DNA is TGTGCCAGTAGTCCCCGTCGGGGGTTTTATGGCTACACCTTC.

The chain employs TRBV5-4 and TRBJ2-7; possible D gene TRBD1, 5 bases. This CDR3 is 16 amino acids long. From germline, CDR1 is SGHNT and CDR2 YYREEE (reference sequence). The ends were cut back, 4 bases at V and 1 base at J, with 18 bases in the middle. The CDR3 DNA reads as TGTGCCAGCAGCCCCCGACCTAAGACAGCGTCCTACGAGCAGTACTTC. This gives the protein CASSPRPKTASYEQYF.

The CDR3 region has the DNA TGTGCCAGCAGCCCACCCCAGGGGGGCACCGGGGAGCTGTTTTTT. This translates into CASSPPQGGTGELFF. The rearrangement uses TRBV28 and TRBJ2-2, with D perhaps matching TRBD1 (7 bases). This CDR3 comprises 15 residues. V shed 6 bases and J shed 4 bases, with 15 bases lying between them. Looked up from germline, CDR1 is MDHEN and CDR2 is SYDVKM. Drawing the rest from reference TRBV28 and TRBJ2-2, the complete variable domain is DVKVTQSSRYLVKRTGEKVFLECVQDMDHENMFWYRQDPGLGLRLIYFSYDVKMKEKGDIPEGYSVSREKKERFSLILESASTNQTSMYLCASSPPQGGTGELFFGEGSRLTVL.

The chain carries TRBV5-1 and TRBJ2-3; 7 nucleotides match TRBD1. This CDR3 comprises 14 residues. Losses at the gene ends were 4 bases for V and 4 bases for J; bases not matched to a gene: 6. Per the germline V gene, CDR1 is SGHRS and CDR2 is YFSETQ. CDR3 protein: CASSSGQVADTQYF. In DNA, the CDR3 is TGCGCCAGCAGCAGTGGACAGGTGGCAGATACGCAGTATTTT.